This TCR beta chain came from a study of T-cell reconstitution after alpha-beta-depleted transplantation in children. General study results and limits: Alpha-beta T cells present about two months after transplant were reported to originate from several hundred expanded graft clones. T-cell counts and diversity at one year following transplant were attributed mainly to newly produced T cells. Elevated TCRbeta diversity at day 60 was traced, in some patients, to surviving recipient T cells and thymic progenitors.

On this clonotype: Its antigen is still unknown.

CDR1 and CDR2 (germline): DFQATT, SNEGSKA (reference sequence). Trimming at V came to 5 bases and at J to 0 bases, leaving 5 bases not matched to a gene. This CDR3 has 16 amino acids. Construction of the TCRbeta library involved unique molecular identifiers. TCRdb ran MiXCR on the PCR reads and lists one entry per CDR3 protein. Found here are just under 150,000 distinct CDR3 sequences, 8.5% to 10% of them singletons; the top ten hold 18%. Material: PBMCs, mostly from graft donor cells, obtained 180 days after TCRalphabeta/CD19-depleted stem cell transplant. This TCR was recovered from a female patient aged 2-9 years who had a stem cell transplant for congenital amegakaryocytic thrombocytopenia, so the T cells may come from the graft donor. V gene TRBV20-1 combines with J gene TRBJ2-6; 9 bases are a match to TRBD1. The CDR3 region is CSAEDRGPSGANVLTF. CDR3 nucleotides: TGCAGTGCTGAGGACAGGGGACCCTCTGGGGCCAACGTCCTGACTTTC.